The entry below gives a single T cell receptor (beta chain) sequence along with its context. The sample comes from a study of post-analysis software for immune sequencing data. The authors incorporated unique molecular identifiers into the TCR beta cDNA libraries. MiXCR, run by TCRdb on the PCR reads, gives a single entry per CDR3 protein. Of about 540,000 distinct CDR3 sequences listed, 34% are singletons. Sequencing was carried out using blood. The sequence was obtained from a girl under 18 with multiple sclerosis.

CDR3 sequence: CASSPSLAGRPGTETQYF. The CDR3 nucleotides read TGTGCCAGCAGTCCCTCACTAGCGGGTCGGCCCGGTACGGAGACCCAGTACTTC. The chain carries TRBV27 and TRBJ2-5; 9 nucleotides line up with TRBD2. The CDR3 has 18 residues. The J segment lost 5 bases and the V segment lost 5 bases, leaving 18 bases of the junction unmatched. CDR1 is MNHEY, CDR2 SMNVEV, per germline (reference sequence).